These 2 T cell receptor beta chains were sequenced from one sample in a study of regulatory T cells in long-lasting Graves disease. With iRepertoire HTBI primers and Arm-PCR of CDR3 regions, TCR beta libraries were built. A single record per CDR3 protein comes from TCRdb applying MiXCR to the multiplex PCR reads. This sample yields roughly 530,000 distinct CDR3 sequences, of which 15% to 20% are seen a single time; 20% to 25% belongs to the top ten. Time point reported: newly diagnosed GD, antithyroid drugs for less than 3 months. RNA from PBMCs was the source of the TCR library. The same sample was also studied in work on T cells in Graves' hyperthyroidism and ophthalmopathy.

Sample: peripheral blood mononuclear cells (PBMCs), taken at new diagnosis, from a patient treated with antithyroid drugs. These receptors were taken from a woman in her forties or fifties with Graves disease.

In this sample, this clonotype turned up many times. The chain couples TRBV28 to TRBJ1-5, with D perhaps TRBD1 (6 bases). The CDR3 extends over 16 amino acids. V lost 5 bases and J lost 4, with 18 bases in between. CDR1 is MDHEN and CDR2 is SYDVKM in the germline V gene. The CDR3: CASSVYRAFGNQPQHF. CDR3 in DNA: TGTGCCAGCAGTGTATACAGGGCTTTCGGAAATCAGCCCCAGCATTTT. Filled out from reference TRBV28 and TRBJ1-5, the complete variable domain reads DVKVTQSSRYLVKRTGEKVFLECVQDMDHENMFWYRQDPGLGLRLIYFSYDVKMKEKGDIPEGYSVSREKKERFSLILESASTNQTSMYLCASSVYRAFGNQPQHFGDGTRLSIL.

This clonotype was observed many times. The chain is built from TRBV20-1 and TRBJ2-3; D ambiguous. CDR1 is DFQATT and CDR2 is SNEGSKA in the germline V gene (reference sequence). V shed 6 bases and J shed 0 bases, with 10 bases lying between them. This CDR3 region has 13 residues. The DNA for the CDR3 is TGCAGTGCCCCCATTCCTAGCACAGATACGCAGTATTTT. It encodes CSAPIPSTDTQYF.